Listed below are T cell receptor beta chains from one sample, sequenced in a study of cytomegalovirus exposure and HLA in healthy donors. The data were produced by immunoSEQ multiplex PCR, yet TCRdb's version contains in-frame clones alone and is incomplete. The sample lists approximately 140,000 clones; around 80% were seen once. Sequences were obtained from PBMCs. These receptors were taken from a man between 50 and 59 years old in good health and CMV-seronegative. Each CDR3 is given with its conserved first and last residue. Fields, in order: J gene, D gene, clone size, V gene, CDR3 protein, CDR3 DNA. A D gene is named only where the DNA matches it firmly. Some rows mark clone size as missing; the rest say once, few, many or name a class of expanded clone.

j_call: TRBJ2-5
d_call: NA
clone_size: NA
v_call: TRBV5-1
cdr3_aa: CASSLRDSGGETQYF
cdr3_nt: TGCGCCAGCAGCCTGCGGGACTCAGGGGGGGAGACCCAGTACTTC

j_call: TRBJ1-4
d_call: NA
clone_size: NA
v_call: TRBV7-9
cdr3_aa: CASSLFLGGFEKLFF
cdr3_nt: TGTGCCAGCAGCTTATTTTTGGGGGGGTTTGAAAAACTGTTTTTT

j_call: TRBJ1-1
d_call: NA
clone_size: NA
v_call: TRBV30
cdr3_aa: CAWSTGFLTEAFF
cdr3_nt: TGTGCCTGGAGCACAGGGTTCTTGACTGAAGCTTTCTTT

j_call: TRBJ2-5
d_call: NA
clone_size: NA
v_call: TRBV2
cdr3_aa: CASSVQAAPETQYF
cdr3_nt: TGTGCCAGCAGTGTTCAGGCTGCCCCAGAGACCCAGTACTTC

j_call: TRBJ1-1
d_call: TRBD1
clone_size: NA
v_call: TRBV5-6
cdr3_aa: CASRPQGDRVNTEAFF
cdr3_nt: TGTGCCAGCAGACCGCAGGGGGATCGAGTGAACACTGAAGCTTTCTTT

j_call: TRBJ2-7
d_call: NA
clone_size: NA
v_call: TRBV14
cdr3_aa: CASSQDRPVPREQYF
cdr3_nt: TGTGCCAGCAGCCAAGATAGGCCTGTCCCGCGGGAGCAGTACTTC

j_call: TRBJ1-4
d_call: NA
clone_size: NA
v_call: TRBV7-9
cdr3_aa: CASSLRAEKLFF
cdr3_nt: TGTGCCAGCAGCTTGCGGGCGGAAAAACTGTTTTTT

j_call: TRBJ2-6
d_call: TRBD2
clone_size: NA
v_call: TRBV6-6
cdr3_aa: CASRPRGGVGANVLTF
cdr3_nt: TGTGCCAGCAGGCCCCGCGGGGGGGTAGGGGCCAACGTCCTGACTTTC

j_call: TRBJ1-2
d_call: NA
clone_size: once
v_call: TRBV5-8
cdr3_aa: CASSLNRDNGYGYTF
cdr3_nt: TGTGCCAGCAGCCTCAACCGGGATAATGGCTATGGCTACACCTTC

j_call: TRBJ1-4
d_call: NA
clone_size: NA
v_call: TRBV23-1
cdr3_aa: CASSQSRGFGKLFF
cdr3_nt: TGCGCCAGCAGTCAATCTCGGGGTTTCGGAAAACTGTTTTTT

j_call: TRBJ1-3
d_call: NA
clone_size: NA
v_call: TRBV4-3
cdr3_aa: CASSQDILTELGNTIYF
cdr3_nt: TGCGCCAGCAGCCAGGACATTTTGACTGAACTCGGAAACACCATATATTTT

j_call: TRBJ2-1
d_call: TRBD1
clone_size: few
v_call: TRBV19
cdr3_aa: CASSLRDRFSEQFF
cdr3_nt: TGTGCCAGTAGTCTCCGGGACAGGTTCAGTGAGCAGTTCTTC

j_call: TRBJ2-1
d_call: NA
clone_size: NA
v_call: TRBV7-5
cdr3_aa: CARSSPGAGGAPNNEQFF
cdr3_nt: TGTGCCAGAAGCTCACCCGGCGCGGGGGGGGCCCCCAACAATGAGCAGTTCTTC

j_call: TRBJ1-2
d_call: NA
clone_size: NA
v_call: TRBV4-3
cdr3_aa: CASSPSPGVGYGYTF
cdr3_nt: TGCGCCAGCAGCCCCTCTCCCGGGGTGGGCTATGGCTACACCTTC

j_call: TRBJ1-1
d_call: NA
clone_size: NA
v_call: TRBV19
cdr3_aa: CASSIEGGRYTEAFF
cdr3_nt: TGTGCCAGTAGTATAGAGGGGGGACGATACACTGAAGCTTTCTTT

j_call: TRBJ2-2
d_call: TRBD1
clone_size: NA
v_call: TRBV4-3
cdr3_aa: CASSKRQGADGELFF
cdr3_nt: TGCGCCAGCAGCAAACGACAGGGGGCAGACGGGGAGCTGTTTTTT

j_call: TRBJ2-7
d_call: TRBD1
clone_size: NA
v_call: TRBV9
cdr3_aa: CASSPQGQGYEQYF
cdr3_nt: TGTGCCAGCAGCCCCCAGGGACAGGGCTACGAGCAGTACTTC

j_call: TRBJ1-1
d_call: NA
clone_size: NA
v_call: TRBV11-2
cdr3_aa: CASSLGRQGPSEAFF
cdr3_nt: TGTGCCAGCAGCTTAGGACGGCAGGGTCCCTCTGAAGCTTTCTTT

j_call: TRBJ2-4
d_call: NA
clone_size: NA
v_call: TRBV12-5
cdr3_aa: CASGFPPQGGNIQYF
cdr3_nt: TGTGCTAGTGGTTTCCCGCCACAGGGTGGAAACATTCAGTACTTC

j_call: TRBJ1-1
d_call: NA
clone_size: NA
v_call: TRBV12-2
cdr3_aa: CASRLGGRGATEAFF
cdr3_nt: TGTGCAAGTCGCTTAGGAGGCAGGGGGGCCACTGAAGCTTTCTTT

j_call: TRBJ1-1
d_call: TRBD1
clone_size: NA
v_call: TRBV19
cdr3_aa: CASKLPYYGRGRDTEAFF
cdr3_nt: TGTGCCAGTAAGCTCCCGTATTATGGCAGGGGGCGAGACACTGAAGCTTTCTTT

j_call: TRBJ2-7
d_call: TRBD1
clone_size: NA
v_call: TRBV19
cdr3_aa: CASQPTGAYEQYF
cdr3_nt: TGTGCCAGTCAACCAACAGGGGCCTACGAGCAGTACTTC

j_call: TRBJ1-2
d_call: TRBD1
clone_size: NA
v_call: TRBV10-2
cdr3_aa: CASSDDRGYGYTF
cdr3_nt: TGCGCCAGCAGTGACGACAGGGGCTATGGCTACACCTTC

j_call: TRBJ2-7
d_call: NA
clone_size: NA
v_call: TRBV6-6
cdr3_aa: CASSYSQASSYEQYF
cdr3_nt: TGTGCCAGCAGTTACTCGCAGGCGAGCTCCTACGAGCAGTACTTC

j_call: TRBJ2-1
d_call: NA
clone_size: NA
v_call: TRBV11-2
cdr3_aa: CASRGLRHDDNEQFF
cdr3_nt: TGTGCCAGCAGGGGCCTTAGGCACGACGACAATGAGCAGTTCTTC

j_call: TRBJ1-2
d_call: NA
clone_size: NA
v_call: TRBV7-9
cdr3_aa: CASSLALRAGYTF
cdr3_nt: TGTGCCAGCAGCTTAGCGCTCAGGGCCGGCTACACCTTC

j_call: TRBJ2-3
d_call: NA
clone_size: NA
v_call: TRBV6-5
cdr3_aa: CASSYSGGWSTDTQYF
cdr3_nt: TGTGCCAGCAGTTACTCGGGGGGTTGGAGCACAGATACGCAGTATTTT

j_call: TRBJ2-5
d_call: NA
clone_size: NA
v_call: TRBV6-5
cdr3_aa: CASSHGGEETQYF
cdr3_nt: TGTGCCAGCAGTCACGGAGGGGAAGAGACCCAGTACTTC

j_call: TRBJ1-5
d_call: NA
clone_size: NA
v_call: TRBV27
cdr3_aa: CASSFLGGNQPQHF
cdr3_nt: TGTGCCAGCAGTTTTCTAGGGGGAAATCAGCCCCAGCATTTT

j_call: TRBJ1-3
d_call: NA
clone_size: NA
v_call: TRBV5-6
cdr3_aa: CASSLGPDNRSGNTIYF
cdr3_nt: TGTGCCAGCAGCTTGGGCCCCGACAACCGCTCTGGAAACACCATATATTTT

j_call: TRBJ1-3
d_call: NA
clone_size: NA
v_call: TRBV2
cdr3_aa: CASSDVRVSGNTIYF
cdr3_nt: TGTGCCAGCAGTGATGTACGGGTTTCTGGAAACACCATATATTTT

j_call: TRBJ1-1
d_call: NA
clone_size: NA
v_call: TRBV7-9
cdr3_aa: CASRQGPAGAFF
cdr3_nt: TGTGCCAGCAGACAGGGCCCCGCGGGAGCTTTCTTT

j_call: TRBJ2-2
d_call: TRBD1
clone_size: NA
v_call: TRBV9
cdr3_aa: CASSVGTGVTGELFF
cdr3_nt: TGTGCCAGCAGCGTAGGGACAGGGGTCACCGGCGAGCTGTTTTTT

j_call: TRBJ2-1
d_call: NA
clone_size: NA
v_call: TRBV7-2
cdr3_aa: CASSLKGTNEQFF
cdr3_nt: TGTGCCAGCAGCTTAAAAGGGACTAATGAGCAGTTCTTC

j_call: TRBJ1-3
d_call: NA
clone_size: NA
v_call: TRBV27
cdr3_aa: CASSSMGLGNTIYF
cdr3_nt: TGTGCCAGCAGTTCAATGGGCCTCGGAAACACCATATATTTT

j_call: TRBJ1-2
d_call: NA
clone_size: few
v_call: TRBV5-1
cdr3_aa: CASSFWDSAGGYTF
cdr3_nt: TGCGCCAGCAGCTTTTGGGACTCAGCGGGGGGCTACACCTTC